This TCR beta chain was identified during a study of radiotherapy plus CTLA-4 blockade in lung cancer. Study as a whole: Of all patients, approximately 17% responded objectively and approximately 31% showed disease control.

Trimming removed 1 base at V and 0 bases at J, with 15 bases between. Germline loops: CDR1 LGHNA, CDR2 YNFKEQ. This CDR3 region has 18 residues. Study-wide findings and caveats: TCR clones of tumor origin grew in blood after radiotherapy plus ipilimumab.

Sequencing was performed with immunoSEQ multiplex PCR; in TCRdb, only in-frame clones are kept and a portion is missing. The sample has approximately 50,000 clones; 86% are singletons. A note on this clone: Its antigen is not identified.

Chemo-refractory metastatic non-small-cell lung cancer patients received focal radiation with ipilimumab CTLA-4 blockade. This chain joins TRBV4-2 and TRBJ2-2; D is uncertain. The material sequenced was peripheral blood, taken from a patient treated with radiotherapy plus ipilimumab. The TCR was taken from a human donor with non-small cell lung cancer that progressed on radiotherapy plus ipilimumab. Some clones in this sample may be carry-over from other donors' samples. The CDR3 sequence is CASSQAPFRGPNTGELFF. DNA of the CDR3: TGTGCCAGCAGCCAAGCGCCGTTTAGAGGTCCGAACACCGGGGAGCTGTTTTTT.